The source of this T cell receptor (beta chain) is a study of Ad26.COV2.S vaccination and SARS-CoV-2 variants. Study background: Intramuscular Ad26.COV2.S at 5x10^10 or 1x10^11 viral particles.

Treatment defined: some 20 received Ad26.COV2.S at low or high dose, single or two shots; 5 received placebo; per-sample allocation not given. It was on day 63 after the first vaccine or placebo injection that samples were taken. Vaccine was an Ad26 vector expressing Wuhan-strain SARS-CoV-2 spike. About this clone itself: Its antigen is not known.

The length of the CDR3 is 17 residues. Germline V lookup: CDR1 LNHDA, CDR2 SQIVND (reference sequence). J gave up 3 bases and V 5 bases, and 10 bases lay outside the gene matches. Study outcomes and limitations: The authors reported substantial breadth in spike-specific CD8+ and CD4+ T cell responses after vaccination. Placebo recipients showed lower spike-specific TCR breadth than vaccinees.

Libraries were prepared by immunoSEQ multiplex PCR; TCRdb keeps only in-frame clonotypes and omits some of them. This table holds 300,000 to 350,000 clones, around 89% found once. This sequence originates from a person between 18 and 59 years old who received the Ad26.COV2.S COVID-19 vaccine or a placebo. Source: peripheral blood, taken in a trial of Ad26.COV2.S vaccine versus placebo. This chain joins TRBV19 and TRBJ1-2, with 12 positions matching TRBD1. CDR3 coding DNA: TGTGCCAGTAGTTCCGGGACAGGGGGCCTAGGGGACTATGGCTACACCTTC. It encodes CASSSGTGGLGDYGYTF.